The 23 T cell receptor beta chains reported below all come from one sample, sequenced in a study of OX40 agonist ivuxolimab in advanced cancers. Produced via immunoSEQ multiplex PCR; TCRdb's table is partial and in-frame only. The repertoire holds almost 90,000 clones, with approximately 90% as singletons. This specimen consisted of CD4+ or CD8+ T cells sorted from blood, obtained in a trial of the OX40 agonist ivuxolimab. These receptors were taken from an adult with an advanced solid tumor such as melanoma, head and neck, liver or kidney cancer.

This chain connects TRBV18 to TRBJ2-3; D is possibly TRBD2 (6 bases). Trimming removed 6 bases from V and 6 bases from J, with 22 bases in between. The CDR3 consists of 16 residues. Germline V gene lookup returns CDR1 KGHSH and CDR2 LQKENI. The CDR3 here is CASSPSPERLGDTQYF. CDR3 DNA: TGTGCCAGCTCCCCATCGCCAGAGAGACTAGGGGATACGCAGTATTTT.

This clone was counted a few times. V usage is TRBV30 and J usage is TRBJ1-5; D is uncertain. Trimming stripped 0 bases from V and 5 bases from J, with 8 bases between. Germline values: CDR1 GTSNPN, CDR2 SVGIG (reference sequence). The CDR3 has 13 residues. The CDR3: CAWSVGSYQPQHF. CDR3 bases: TGTGCCTGGAGTGTAGGTAGTTATCAGCCCCAGCATTTT.

The gene calls are TRBV4-3 and TRBJ2-6; unclear D gene. The length of the CDR3 is 16 residues. Germline V gene data show CDR1 as LGHNA and CDR2 as YSLEER. V lost 2 bases and J 0 bases, leaving 8 bases between the germline ends. CDR3 DNA: TGCGCCAGCAGCCAAACGGTAACCTCTGGGGCCAACGTCCTGACTTTC. Translating it yields CASSQTVTSGANVLTF.

The chain is built from TRBV18 and TRBJ2-7, with D possibly matching TRBD2 (5 bases). The germline gives CDR1 KGHSH, CDR2 LQKENI. The V and J ends lost 3 bases and 2 bases respectively, with 5 bases between them. The CDR3 loop spans 12 amino acids. CDR3 nucleotide sequence: TGTGCCAGCTCACCGGAGGCCTACGAGCAGTACTTC. Its translation: CASSPEAYEQYF.

This clone has a single count. This chain uses TRBV11-3 with TRBJ2-7; 11 bases match TRBD1. The CDR3 has 14 residues. Germline V gives CDR1 SGHNT, CDR2 YENEEA. The V and J ends lost 5 bases and 7 bases, in that order; junction bases with no gene match: 7. The CDR3 nucleotides are TGTGCCAGCAGCGGCGGACAGGGGGCAGATGAGCAGTACTTC. This codes for CASSGGQGADEQYF.

The V call is TRBV2, the J call TRBJ2-3; TRBD2 matches 9 bases. The CDR3 consists of 15 residues. Per germline, CDR1 SNHLY and CDR2 FYNNEI. V shed 6 bases and J 0 bases; nucleotides not matched to a gene: 4. The CDR3 reads CASRTTSGSTDTQYF. The CDR3, as DNA: TGTGCCAGCAGGACAACTAGCGGGAGCACAGATACGCAGTATTTT.

The sample holds one count of this clone. The chain links TRBV27 to TRBJ1-2; a weak D match, TRBD1 (5 bases). Trimming removed 3 bases at V and 2 bases at J, with 13 bases between. The CDR3 has 15 amino acids. From germline, CDR1 is MNHEY and CDR2 SMNVEV (reference sequence). CDR3 sequence reads: CASSFLDRLNYGYTF. CDR3 nucleotides: TGTGCCAGCAGTTTTTTAGACAGACTAAACTATGGCTACACCTTC.

The CDR3 sequence: CASSLKVLMNTEAFF. For the CDR3, the DNA is TGTGCCAGCAGCTTAAAGGTATTGATGAACACTGAAGCTTTCTTT. The chain is built from TRBV7-2 and TRBJ1-1; no clear D gene. Trimming took 2 bases from V and 0 from J, leaving 10 bases between them. This CDR3 is built from 15 residues. CDR1 is SGHTA, CDR2 FQGNSA, per germline. The full variable domain, in which reference TRBV7-2 and TRBJ1-1 provide the parts outside the CDR3, is GAGVSQSPSNKVTEKGKDVELRCDPISGHTALYWYRQSLGQGLEFLIYFQGNSAPDKSGLPSDRFSAERTGGSVSTLTIQRTQQEDSAVYLCASSLKVLMNTEAFFGQGTRLTVV.

V gene TRBV6-9 combines with J gene TRBJ2-5; 7 positions match TRBD1. With 2 bases clipped from V and 1 base from J, the junction kept 7 bases outside the gene matches. CDR3 length: 16 residues. Germline assignment: CDR1 MNHGY and CDR2 SVAAGI. CDR3 loop: CASSYEGASGQETQYF. CDR3 bases: TGTGCCAGCAGTTATGAGGGGGCGAGTGGCCAAGAGACCCAGTACTTC.

The chain uses TRBV5-1 and TRBJ2-1, with 7 bases lining up with TRBD2. Germline V gene data show CDR1 as SGHRS and CDR2 as YFSETQ. The V gene end was trimmed by 4 bases and the J gene end by 10 bases; junction bases not matched to a gene: 14. This CDR3 contains 15 residues. The CDR3 DNA reads TGCGCCAGCAGCCCTGGGGCGGGAGCGGTCAGGGAGCAGTTCTTC. Amino acids: CASSPGAGAVREQFF.

The chain joins TRBV11-2 to TRBJ2-1; TRBD2 aligns across 11 bases. Germline loops: CDR1 SGHAT, CDR2 FQNNGV. The V segment lost 3 bases and the J segment 7 bases; nucleotides outside the gene matches: 5. The CDR3 length is 15 residues. The CDR3 DNA reads as TGTGCCAGCAGCTTCTCTCTAGCGGGGGGTAATGAGCAGTTCTTC. It translates to CASSFSLAGGNEQFF.

The chain carries TRBV18 and TRBJ2-1, with 11 nucleotides matching TRBD1. V was pared by 4 bases and J by 4 bases, with 9 bases of the junction left unmatched. In germline, CDR1 is KGHSH, CDR2 LQKENI. The length of the CDR3 is 17 residues. The CDR3 DNA follows: TGTGCCAGCTCACTCCTAGCCGGGACAGGGGGGTACAATGAGCAGTTCTTC. This encodes CASSLLAGTGGYNEQFF.

This clone was recorded only once. The chain is built from TRBV11-2 and TRBJ2-3; perhaps TRBD1 as D (6 bases). The CDR3 has 16 amino acids. V lost 1 base and J lost 1, with 12 bases in between. The germline V gene has CDR1 SGHAT and CDR2 FQNNGV. The CDR3 DNA is TGTGCCAGCAGCTTAGTGAGGACAGAGCGCACAGATACGCAGTATTTT. It yields the protein CASSLVRTERTDTQYF.

This chain uses TRBV19 with TRBJ1-1; tentatively, D is TRBD1 (6 bases). The V gene's germline CDR1 is LNHDA and CDR2 SQIVND (reference sequence). The CDR3 is made up of 10 amino acids. V lost 9 bases to trimming and J lost 7 bases, with 9 bases between them. Written as DNA, the CDR3 is TGTGCCAGCCAGGACAGTGAAGCTTTCTTT. Its translation: CASQDSEAFF.

The table lists this clone with a count of one. The chain recombines TRBV30 with TRBJ2-5; 7 bases fit TRBD2. Per germline, CDR1 GTSNPN and CDR2 SVGIG (reference sequence). The CDR3 covers 18 residues. V lost 2 bases to trimming and J lost 4 bases; unmatched junction nucleotides: 19. The CDR3 DNA reads as TGTGCCTGGAGTCCCTGGGTCGGTTTCGGGGGGAGGGGAGAGACCCAGTACTTC. It specifies CAWSPWVGFGGRGETQYF.

The rearrangement joins TRBV9 to TRBJ1-3; the D is unclear. V was trimmed by 3 bases and J by 4 bases, leaving 8 bases between them. This CDR3 is 13 amino acids long. CDR1 and CDR2 (germline): SGDLS, YYNGEE. Here the CDR3 reads CASSDRGGNTIYF. In DNA form, the CDR3 reads TGTGCCAGCAGCGACCGAGGCGGAAACACCATATATTTT.

The chain has TRBV10-3 and TRBJ2-7; D is undetermined. The CDR3 consists of 13 residues. V lost 0 bases, J lost 5 bases, and 8 bases lay in between. CDR1 is ENHRY, CDR2 SYGVKD, per germline. CDR3 loop: CAISESPPNEQYF. The CDR3 DNA follows: TGTGCCATCAGTGAGTCTCCTCCAAACGAGCAGTACTTC.

In DNA, the CDR3 is TGTGCCAGCAGCCAGGACAGACCTAGCACAGATACGCAGTATTTT. Protein sequence: CASSQDRPSTDTQYF. The J gene is TRBJ2-3, the V gene TRBV7-6, with a possible D match to TRBD1 (6 bases). From germline, CDR1 is SGHVS and CDR2 FNYEAQ. The CDR3 sequence is 15 residues long. V lost 5 bases and J lost 0, with 12 bases in between.

The rearrangement links TRBV6-5 to TRBJ1-1, with D perhaps matching TRBD1 (5 bases). CDR1 and CDR2 from the germline V gene are MNHEY and SVGAGI. Trimming left V 5 bases short and J 6 bases short, with 19 bases between. This CDR3 comprises 15 residues. DNA for the CDR3: TGTGCCAGCAGTCTGCAGGGTGGATTGGGGGCTGAAGCTTTCTTT. Protein: CASSLQGGLGAEAFF.

The DNA for the CDR3 is TGTGCCAGCAGCTTGGAGCCAGGGGAGAACTATGGCTACACCTTC. Its protein is CASSLEPGENYGYTF. The chain has TRBV5-4 and TRBJ1-2, with a possible D match to TRBD1 (6 bases). V dropped 0 bases and J dropped 2 bases, with 11 bases sitting between them. The CDR3 totals 15 residues. CDR1 and CDR2 from the germline V gene are SGHNT and YYREEE (reference sequence).

The V and J genes are TRBV19 and TRBJ1-5, with 7 bases matching TRBD1. Germline V gives CDR1 LNHDA, CDR2 SQIVND (reference sequence). CDR3 length: 17 residues. Losses at the gene ends were 1 base for V and 3 bases for J; bases not matched to a gene: 9. The CDR3 loop reads CASSIGGQSVYNQPQHF. CDR3 DNA: TGTGCCAGTAGTATAGGGGGACAGTCTGTATACAATCAGCCCCAGCATTTT.

The chain couples TRBV6-5 to TRBJ1-1, with TRBD1 identical over 11 bases. Germline V lookup: CDR1 MNHEY, CDR2 SVGAGI. The CDR3 has 15 residues. V gave up 4 bases and J gave up 5 bases; unmatched junction bases: 6. The CDR3 protein is CASSFPGQGETEAFF. DNA of the CDR3: TGTGCCAGCAGTTTCCCGGGACAGGGGGAAACTGAAGCTTTCTTT.

The rearrangement links TRBV7-2 to TRBJ2-4; D assignment may be TRBD1 or TRBD2 (5 bases each). The V end was cut by 4 bases, the J end by 1 base, with 8 bases between. Germline loops: CDR1 SGHTA, CDR2 FQGNSA. This CDR3 is 14 amino acids long. In DNA form, the CDR3 reads TGTGCCAGCAGCTCCCGGGGCGCCAAAAACATTCAGTACTTC. Translation gives CASSSRGAKNIQYF.